This T cell receptor beta chain was sequenced in a study of human T cells and chemical hapten exposure. Study information: The study enrolled mostly female patients with alopecia areata, totalis or universalis. Study-level results: With regard to DPC sensitization, TCRs above 1 in 1000 frequency did not change.

This CDR3 has 15 amino acids. V was clipped by 8 bases and J by 3 bases, with 17 bases between them. The germline V gene encodes CDR1 SNHLY and CDR2 FYNNEI. This clonotype was detected only a few times. Its specificity is not known. Individual cDNA molecules (in the library) carried attached unique molecular identifiers. MiXCR, run by TCRdb on the RACE reads, gives a single entry per CDR3 protein. The table has around 380,000 distinct CDR3 sequences, roughly 4.8% seen once. Time point noted: patch test 1, 2 weeks after DPC sensitization. The treatment: therapeutic diphenylcyclopropenone sensitization with weekly scalp DPC. Unfractionated whole blood served as the source for total RNA extraction.

The V and J genes are TRBV2 and TRBJ2-1; perhaps TRBD2 as D (6 bases). Sequences were derived from whole blood, sampled in connection with sensitization to the hapten diphenylcyclopropenone (DPC). The TCR comes from a woman in her fifties or sixties with alopecia areata. Some clones in this sample may be carry-over from other donors' samples. CDR3 amino acids: CASRGRRDYYNEQFF. The CDR3 DNA reads TGTGCCAGCCGAGGGAGGCGGGATTACTACAATGAGCAGTTCTTC. Complete variable domain (other parts from reference TRBV2 and TRBJ2-1): EPEVTQTPSHQVTQMGQEVILRCVPISNHLYFYWYRQILGQKVEFLVSFYNNEISEKSEIFDDQFSVERPDGSNFTLKIRSTKLEDSAMYFCASRGRRDYYNEQFFGPGTRLTVL.